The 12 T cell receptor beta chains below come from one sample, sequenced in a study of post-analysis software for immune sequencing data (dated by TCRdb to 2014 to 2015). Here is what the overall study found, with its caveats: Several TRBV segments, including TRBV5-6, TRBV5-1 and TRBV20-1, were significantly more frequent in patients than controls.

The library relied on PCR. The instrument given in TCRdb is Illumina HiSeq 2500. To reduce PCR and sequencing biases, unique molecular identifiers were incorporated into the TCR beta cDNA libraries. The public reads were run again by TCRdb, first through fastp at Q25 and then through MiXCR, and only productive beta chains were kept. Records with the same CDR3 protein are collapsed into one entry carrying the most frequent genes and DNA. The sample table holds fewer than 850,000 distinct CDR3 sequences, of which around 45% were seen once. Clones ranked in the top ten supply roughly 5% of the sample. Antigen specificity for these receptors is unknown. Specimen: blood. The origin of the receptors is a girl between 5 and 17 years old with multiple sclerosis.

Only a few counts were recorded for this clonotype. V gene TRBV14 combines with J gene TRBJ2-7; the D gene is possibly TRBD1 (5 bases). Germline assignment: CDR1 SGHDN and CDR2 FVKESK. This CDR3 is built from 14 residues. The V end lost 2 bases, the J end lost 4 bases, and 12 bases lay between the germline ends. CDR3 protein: CASSQFMGPYEQYF. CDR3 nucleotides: TGTGCCAGCAGCCAATTCATGGGGCCGTACGAGCAGTACTTC.

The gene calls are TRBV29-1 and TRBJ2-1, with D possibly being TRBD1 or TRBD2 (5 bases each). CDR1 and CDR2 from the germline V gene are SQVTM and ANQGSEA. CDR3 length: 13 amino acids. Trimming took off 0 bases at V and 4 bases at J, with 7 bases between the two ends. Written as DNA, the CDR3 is TGCAGCGTTGAAGAGGGGGATTACAATGAGCAGTTCTTC. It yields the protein CSVEEGDYNEQFF.

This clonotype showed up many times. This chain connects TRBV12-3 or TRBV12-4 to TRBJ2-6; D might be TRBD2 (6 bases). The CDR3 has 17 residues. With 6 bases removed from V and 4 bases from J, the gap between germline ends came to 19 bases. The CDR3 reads CASSPPSGSFGANVLTF. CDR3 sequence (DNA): TGTGCCAGCAGCCCTCCGTCCGGGAGTTTCGGGGCCAACGTCCTGACTTTC.

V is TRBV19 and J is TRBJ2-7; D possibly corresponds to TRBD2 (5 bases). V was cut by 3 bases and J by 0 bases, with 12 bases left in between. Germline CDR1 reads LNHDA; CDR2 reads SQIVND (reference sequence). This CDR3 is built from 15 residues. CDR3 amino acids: CASSIGMSSSYEQYF. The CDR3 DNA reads TGTGCCAGTAGTATCGGGATGTCGAGCTCCTACGAGCAGTACTTC.

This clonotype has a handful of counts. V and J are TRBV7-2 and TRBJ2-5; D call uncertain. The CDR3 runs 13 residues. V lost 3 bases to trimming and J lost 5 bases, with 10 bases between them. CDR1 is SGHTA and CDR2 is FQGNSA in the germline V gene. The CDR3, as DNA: TGTGCCAGCAGCTTTGACGGCGTGGAGACCCAGTACTTC. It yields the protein CASSFDGVETQYF.

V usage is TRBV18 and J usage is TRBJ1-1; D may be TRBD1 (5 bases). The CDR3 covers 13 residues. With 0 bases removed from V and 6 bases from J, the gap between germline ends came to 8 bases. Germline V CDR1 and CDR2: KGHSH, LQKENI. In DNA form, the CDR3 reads TGTGCCAGCTCACCACCCGCAGGGCCTGAAGCTTTCTTT. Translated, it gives CASSPPAGPEAFF.

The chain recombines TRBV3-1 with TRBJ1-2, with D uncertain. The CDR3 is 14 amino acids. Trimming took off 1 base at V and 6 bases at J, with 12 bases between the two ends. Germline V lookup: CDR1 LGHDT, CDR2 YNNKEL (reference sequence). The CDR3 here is CASSQGRADNGYTF. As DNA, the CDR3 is TGTGCCAGCAGCCAAGGACGGGCCGATAATGGCTACACCTTC. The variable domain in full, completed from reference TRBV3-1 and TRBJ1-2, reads DTAVSQTPKYLVTQMGNDKSIKCEQNLGHDTMYWYKQDSKKFLKIMFSYNNKELIINETVPNRFSPKSPDKAHLNLHINSLELGDSAVYFCASSQGRADNGYTFGSGTRLTVV.

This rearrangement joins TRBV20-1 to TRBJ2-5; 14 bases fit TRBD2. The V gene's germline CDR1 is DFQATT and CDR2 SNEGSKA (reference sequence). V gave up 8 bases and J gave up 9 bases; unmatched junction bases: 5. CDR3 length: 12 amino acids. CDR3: CSTGGLAGAQYF. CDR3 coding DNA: TGCAGTACTGGGGGACTAGCGGGGGCCCAGTACTTC.

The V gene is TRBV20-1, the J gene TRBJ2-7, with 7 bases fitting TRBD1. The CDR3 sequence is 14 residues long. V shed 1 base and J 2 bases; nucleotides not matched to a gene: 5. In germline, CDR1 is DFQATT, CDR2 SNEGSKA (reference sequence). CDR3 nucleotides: TGCAGTGCTAGAGGACAGGGCTACGCCTACGAGCAGTACTTC. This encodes CSARGQGYAYEQYF.

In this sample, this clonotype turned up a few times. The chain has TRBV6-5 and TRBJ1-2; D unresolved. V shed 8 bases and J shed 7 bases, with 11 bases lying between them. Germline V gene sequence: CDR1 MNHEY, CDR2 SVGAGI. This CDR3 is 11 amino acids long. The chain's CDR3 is CASRAKGGYTF. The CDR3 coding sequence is TGTGCCAGCCGGGCCAAGGGTGGCTACACCTTC.

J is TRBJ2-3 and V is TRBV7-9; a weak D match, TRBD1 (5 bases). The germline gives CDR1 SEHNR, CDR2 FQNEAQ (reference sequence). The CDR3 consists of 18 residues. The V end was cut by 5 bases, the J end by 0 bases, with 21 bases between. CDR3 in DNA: TGTGCCAGCAGCCTCTCGCCCGAGGACACTCCTAGCACAGATACGCAGTATTTT. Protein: CASSLSPEDTPSTDTQYF.

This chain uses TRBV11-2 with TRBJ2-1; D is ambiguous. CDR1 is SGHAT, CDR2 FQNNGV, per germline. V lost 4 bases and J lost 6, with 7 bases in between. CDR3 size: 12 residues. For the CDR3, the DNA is TGTGCCAGCAGCTCCCCTGTCAATGAGCAGTTCTTC. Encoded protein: CASSSPVNEQFF.